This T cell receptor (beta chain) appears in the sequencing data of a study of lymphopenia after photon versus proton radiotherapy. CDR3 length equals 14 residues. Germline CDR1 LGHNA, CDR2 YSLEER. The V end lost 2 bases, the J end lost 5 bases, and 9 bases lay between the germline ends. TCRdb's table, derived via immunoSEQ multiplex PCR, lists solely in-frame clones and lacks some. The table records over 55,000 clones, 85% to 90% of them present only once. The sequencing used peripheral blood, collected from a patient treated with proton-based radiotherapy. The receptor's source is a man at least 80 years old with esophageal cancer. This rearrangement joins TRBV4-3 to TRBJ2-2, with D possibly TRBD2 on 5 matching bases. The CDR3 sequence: CASSQRERTGELFF. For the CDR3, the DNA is TGCGCCAGCAGCCAAAGGGAGCGTACCGGGGAGCTGTTTTTT.